This T cell receptor (beta chain) is from a study of T and B cells in COVID-19 patients. Study at large: COVID-19 patients gave peripheral blood either during active infection or after recovery.

TRB was amplified from about 250-500 ng of blood genomic DNA. With 6 bases clipped from V and 8 bases from J, the junction kept 7 bases outside the gene matches. The germline gives CDR1 KGHSH, CDR2 LQKENI. The CDR3 is 14 residues long. This clonotype was seen many times. Its antigen is not known. Multiplex PCR with BIOMED2 TRB-A/B primer pools amplified TRB rearrangements. TCRdb reprocessed the multiplex PCR reads with MiXCR, giving one entry per CDR3 protein. Of about 8,400 distinct CDR3 sequences listed, roughly 26% are singletons. Whole-study results and caveats: No sequencing was yet done of CD4+, regulatory or CD8+ subsets, or of SARS-CoV-2-responsive or tetramer+ sorted cells. Highly clonal in active COVID-19, TRB repertoires exceeded healthy-donor diversity and richness at recovery. The recovered cohort had fewer than 3,000 exclusive TCR clusters, including just over 30 low generation probability clusters.

The TCR originated in a human donor who had recovered from COVID-19. The chain recombines TRBV18 with TRBJ1-5; 10 bases are a match to TRBD1. The sample consisted of blood. The CDR3 loop reads CASSEDRGREPQHF. CDR3 nucleotide sequence: TGTGCCAGCTCGGAAGACAGGGGGCGAGAGCCCCAGCATTTT.